Below are 13 T cell receptor beta chains sequenced from a single sample in a study of CD8 T cells in ankylosing spondylitis. Findings and caveats of the study: For ankylosing spondylitis blood, a TCR beta motif of 7 or 8 highly homologous variants appeared characteristic.

MiXCR, applied by TCRdb to the 5' RACE reads, yields one record per CDR3 protein. The data contain a few hundred thousand distinct CDR3 sequences, approximately 12% of them singletons. Their target antigens are unknown. What was sequenced was blood, either unsorted or a sorted T cell fraction (not recorded which). Source of these receptors: a male donor with ankylosing spondylitis.

This clonotype was counted between two and nine times. The germline gene is not matched at one end of the junction; a read error may be the cause. This chain joins TRBV20-1 and TRBJ2-3; no clear D gene. This CDR3 has 11 residues. Germline CDR1 is DFQATT and CDR2 is SNEGSKA (reference sequence). The CDR3 DNA reads as TGCAGCGCCGACCTCACACATACGCAGTATTTT. Encoded protein: CSADLTHTQYF.

This clonotype was found a few times. The CDR3 sequence: CASSQLTGGSSYNEQFF. The CDR3 DNA reads TGCGCCAGCAGCCAACTGACAGGAGGCAGCTCCTACAATGAGCAGTTCTTC. This chain joins TRBV5-1 and TRBJ2-1, with D possibly matching TRBD1 (6 bases). Germline CDR1 and CDR2: SGHRS and YFSETQ. The CDR3 sequence is 17 residues long. Trimming cost V 4 bases and J 0 bases, with 17 bases left between them.

In its sample, this clonotype was seen a few times. The chain carries TRBV18 and TRBJ2-3, with 8 bases that match TRBD2. J lost 1 base, V lost 1 base, and 4 bases had no gene match. Germline assignment: CDR1 KGHSH and CDR2 LQKENI. The CDR3 contains 16 residues. The CDR3 here is CASSPRGAGGTDTQYF. DNA for the CDR3: TGTGCCAGCTCACCACGGGGAGCGGGGGGCACAGATACGCAGTATTTT. The variable domain in full, completed from reference TRBV18 and TRBJ2-3, reads NAGVMQNPRHLVRRRGQEARLRCSPMKGHSHVYWYRQLPEEGLKFMVYLQKENIIDESGMPKERFSAEFPKEGPSILRIQQVVRGDSAAYFCASSPRGAGGTDTQYFGPGTRLTVL.

The chain has TRBV20-1 and TRBJ2-1, with 7 bases fitting TRBD2. With 1 base clipped from V and 0 bases from J, the junction kept 9 bases outside the gene matches. This CDR3 has 17 amino acids. Germline CDR1 and CDR2: DFQATT and SNEGSKA (reference sequence). The CDR3 is CSARGILAIPSYNEQFF. CDR3 DNA: TGCAGTGCTAGAGGGATACTAGCGATTCCCTCCTACAATGAGCAGTTCTTC.

The CDR3 nucleotides are TGTGCCAGCACCACTGGATTGACTAGCGGGAGCAATGAGCAGTTCTTC. The encoded protein is CASTTGLTSGSNEQFF. The V and J genes are TRBV5-4 and TRBJ2-1; 12 positions match TRBD2. The CDR3 extends over 16 amino acids. Germline-derived CDR1 and CDR2 are SGHNT and YYREEE (reference sequence). V dropped 6 bases and J dropped 6; count of bases not matched to a gene: 10.

This chain links TRBV6-1 with TRBJ2-1, with no clear D. CDR1 and CDR2 from the germline V gene are MNHNS and SASEGT. V lost 6 bases and J 8 bases, leaving 20 bases between the germline ends. The CDR3 is 15 residues long. The CDR3 coding sequence is TGTGCCAGCAGACCAACTCGTGGAGCAGAGCATGAGCAGTTCTTC. Translation: CASRPTRGAEHEQFF.

The V call is TRBV6-1, the J call TRBJ2-3; 11 bases line up with TRBD1. This CDR3 is built from 15 residues. Germline V gene sequence: CDR1 MNHNS, CDR2 SASEGT. After removal of 4 bases from V and 3 bases from J, the junction contained 3 bases not matched to a gene. The CDR3 here is CASSARDRGTDTQYF. CDR3 nucleotides: TGTGCCAGCAGTGCCCGGGACAGGGGGACAGATACGCAGTATTTT.

This chain links TRBV20-1 with TRBJ2-2; D is possibly TRBD1 (5 bases). The germline V and J ends were trimmed by 3 bases and 0 bases, with 14 bases remaining between them. Germline V CDR1 and CDR2: DFQATT, SNEGSKA (reference sequence). The CDR3 contains 16 residues. CDR3 sequence reads: CSASDPDTANTGELFF. The CDR3 DNA reads as TGCAGTGCTAGCGACCCGGACACCGCGAACACCGGGGAGCTGTTTTTT.

This clonotype was detected ten times or more. This chain joins TRBV12-3 or TRBV12-4 and TRBJ2-2, with a possible D match to TRBD1 (6 bases). The CDR3 contains 14 residues. Trimming took off 6 bases at V and 8 bases at J, with 16 bases between the two ends. CDR3 in amino acids: CASSSTGTGGELFF. The DNA of the CDR3 is TGTGCCAGCAGCAGTACCGGAACAGGGGGGGAGCTGTTTTTT.

This clonotype was counted many times. The chain is built from TRBV7-9 and TRBJ2-1, with 7 bases identical to TRBD1. Germline V lookup: CDR1 SEHNR, CDR2 FQNEAQ (reference sequence). J was trimmed by 4 bases and V by 3 bases; bases with no gene match: 0. This CDR3 region has 13 residues. The CDR3 region has the DNA TGTGCCAGCAGCTTGGGACAGTACAATGAGCAGTTCTTC. This codes for CASSLGQYNEQFF.

This clonotype was detected only a few times. The chain recombines TRBV20-1 with TRBJ2-1; tentative D call: TRBD2 (6 bases). Germline assignment: CDR1 DFQATT and CDR2 SNEGSKA (reference sequence). The CDR3 contains 17 residues. V lost 0 bases and J lost 4, with 19 bases in between. DNA for the CDR3: TGCAGTGCTAGAGATTTGTTAACGGGAGTACAGTACAATGAGCAGTTCTTC. Encoded protein: CSARDLLTGVQYNEQFF.

The rearrangement joins TRBV4-2 to TRBJ2-3; D ambiguous. Trimming stripped 0 bases from V and 9 bases from J, with 10 bases between. There are 13 residues in the CDR3. Germline V lookup: CDR1 LGHNA, CDR2 YNFKEQ. The DNA of the CDR3 is TGTGCCAGCAGCCAAGACGCCCTAGACACGCAGTATTTT. This codes for CASSQDALDTQYF.

The chain links TRBV5-1 to TRBJ2-1; 7 bases line up with TRBD2. The length of the CDR3 is 16 residues. V lost 4 bases and J lost 0; bases outside the gene matches: 7. CDR1 and CDR2 from the germline V gene are SGHRS and YFSETQ. CDR3 region: CASSRSGLSSYNEQFF. CDR3 DNA: TGCGCCAGCAGCCGTAGCGGGCTAAGCTCCTACAATGAGCAGTTCTTC.